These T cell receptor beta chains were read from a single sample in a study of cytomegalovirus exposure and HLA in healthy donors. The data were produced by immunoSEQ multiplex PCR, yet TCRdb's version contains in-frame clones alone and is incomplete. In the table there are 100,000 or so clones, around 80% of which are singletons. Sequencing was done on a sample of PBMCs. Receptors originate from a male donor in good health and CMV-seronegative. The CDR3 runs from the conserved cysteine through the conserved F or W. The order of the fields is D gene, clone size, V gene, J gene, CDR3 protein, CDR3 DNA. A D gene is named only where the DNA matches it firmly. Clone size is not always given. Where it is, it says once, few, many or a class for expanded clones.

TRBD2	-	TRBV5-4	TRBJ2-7	CASSPTGISGRLYEQYF	TGTGCCAGCAGTCCTACGGGGATTAGCGGGAGACTCTACGAGCAGTACTTC
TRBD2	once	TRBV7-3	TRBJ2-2	CASSRGTSGYTGELFF	TGTGCCAGCAGCAGGGGGACTAGCGGCTACACCGGGGAGCTGTTTTTT
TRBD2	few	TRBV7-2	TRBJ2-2	CASSFDLAGVNGELFF	TGTGCCAGCAGCTTTGACCTAGCGGGAGTCAACGGGGAGCTGTTTTTT
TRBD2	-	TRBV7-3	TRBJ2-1	CASSTQGGRGNEQFF	TGTGCCAGCAGCACTCAAGGCGGGAGAGGCAATGAGCAGTTCTTC
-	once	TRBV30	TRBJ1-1	CAWMTQNEAFF	TGTGCCTGGATGACACAGAACGAAGCTTTCTTT
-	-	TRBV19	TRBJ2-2	CASSADRSDTGELFF	TGTGCCAGTAGTGCGGACAGATCGGACACCGGGGAGCTGTTTTTT
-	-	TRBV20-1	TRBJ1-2	CSARRSYGYTF	TGCAGTGCTAGGAGAAGCTATGGCTACACCTTC
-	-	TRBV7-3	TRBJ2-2	CASSSVEPQELFF	TGTGCCAGCAGCTCCGTGGAGCCCCAGGAGCTGTTTTTT
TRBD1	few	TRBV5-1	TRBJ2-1	CASSPGRTGYNEQFF	TGCGCCAGCAGCCCCGGCAGGACAGGTTACAATGAGCAGTTCTTC
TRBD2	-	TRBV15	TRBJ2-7	CATSRVGGGPFVHEQYF	TGTGCCACCAGCAGAGTGGGGGGAGGGCCGTTTGTCCACGAGCAGTACTTC
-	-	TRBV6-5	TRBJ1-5	CASSYSRGNQPQHF	TGTGCCAGCAGTTACAGCCGGGGGAATCAGCCCCAGCATTTT
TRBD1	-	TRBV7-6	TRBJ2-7	CASSSIGDSTYEQYF	TGTGCCAGCAGCTCCATCGGGGACAGCACCTACGAGCAGTACTTC
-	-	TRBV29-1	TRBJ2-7	CSVERNGHYEQYF	TGCAGCGTTGAACGGAATGGACACTACGAGCAGTACTTC
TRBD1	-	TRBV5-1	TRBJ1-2	CASSLGGQGNGYTF	TGCGCCAGCAGCTTGGGGGGACAGGGGAATGGCTACACCTTC
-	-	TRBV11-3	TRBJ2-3	CASSPGVRPSTDTQYF	TGTGCCAGCAGCCCAGGTGTCCGTCCCAGCACAGATACGCAGTATTTT
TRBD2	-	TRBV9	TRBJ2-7	CASSSSGRPSEQYF	TGTGCCAGCAGCTCTAGCGGAAGACCTTCCGAGCAGTACTTC
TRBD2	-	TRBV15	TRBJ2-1	CATSDPGLANEQFF	TGTGCCACCAGTGACCCGGGACTAGCGAATGAGCAGTTCTTC
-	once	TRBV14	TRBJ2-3	CASSQVGHLTDTQYF	TGTGCCAGCAGCCAAGTGGGACACCTCACAGATACGCAGTATTTT
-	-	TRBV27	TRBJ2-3	CASRRTLSTDTQYF	TGTGCCAGCAGACGGACACTAAGCACAGATACGCAGTATTTT
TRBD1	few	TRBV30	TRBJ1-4	CAWSRTGAVEKLFF	TGTGCCTGGTCCCGGACAGGGGCTGTTGAAAAACTGTTTTTT
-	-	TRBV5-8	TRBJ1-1	CASSARSLNTEAFF	TGTGCCAGCAGCGCCCGAAGCCTTAACACTGAAGCTTTCTTT
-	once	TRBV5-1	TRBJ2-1	CASSLATSSYNEQFF	TGCGCCAGCAGCTTGGCCACTAGCTCCTACAATGAGCAGTTCTTC
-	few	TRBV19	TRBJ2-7	CATDCHYEQYF	TGTGCCACCGACTGCCACTACGAGCAGTACTTC
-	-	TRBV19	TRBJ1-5	CASSRTGQLSNQPQHF	TGTGCCAGTAGCCGTACTGGACAGTTGAGCAATCAGCCCCAGCATTTT
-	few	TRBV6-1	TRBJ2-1	CASKEGRESEQFF	TGTGCCAGCAAAGAGGGAAGGGAGAGTGAGCAGTTCTTC
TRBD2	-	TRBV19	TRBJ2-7	CASSIGGSAYEQYF	TGTGCCAGTAGTATAGGCGGGAGTGCCTACGAGCAGTACTTC
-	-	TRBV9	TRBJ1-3	CASSVGGGGHSGNTIYF	TGTGCCAGCAGCGTAGGGGGAGGCGGTCACTCTGGAAACACCATATATTTT
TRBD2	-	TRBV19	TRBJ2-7	CATSGAGPYEQYF	TGTGCCACGTCGGGAGCGGGACCCTACGAGCAGTACTTC
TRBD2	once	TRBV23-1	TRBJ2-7	CASSPWTSGRARMVYEQYF	TGCGCCAGCAGTCCCTGGACTAGCGGGAGGGCCCGTATGGTCTACGAGCAGTACTTC
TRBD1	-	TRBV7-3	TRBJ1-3	CASSATGTGSSGNTIYF	TGTGCCAGCAGCGCCACTGGGACAGGGAGCTCTGGAAACACCATATATTTT
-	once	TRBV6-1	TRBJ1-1	CASSAPISGTSEAFF	TGTGCCAGCAGTGCACCTATATCCGGGACATCTGAAGCTTTCTTT
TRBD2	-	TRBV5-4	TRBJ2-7	CASSPSTSGRANEQYF	TGTGCCAGCAGCCCCTCAACTAGCGGGAGGGCAAACGAGCAGTACTTC
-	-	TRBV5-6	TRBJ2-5	CASSDRAGGETQYF	TGTGCCAGCAGCGATCGGGCCGGGGGAGAGACCCAGTACTTC
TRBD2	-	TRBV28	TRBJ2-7	CASREGTSLPSSYEQYF	TGTGCCAGCAGAGAGGGGACTAGCCTTCCTTCTTCCTACGAGCAGTACTTC
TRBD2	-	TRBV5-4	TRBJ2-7	CASSRGLAGAVTYEQYF	TGTGCCAGCAGCCGGGGACTAGCGGGAGCTGTGACCTACGAGCAGTACTTC
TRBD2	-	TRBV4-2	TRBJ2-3	CASSQAPGLATDTQYF	TGTGCCAGCAGCCAAGCCCCGGGACTAGCAACAGATACGCAGTATTTT
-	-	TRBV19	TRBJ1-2	CASSIVNSYGYTF	TGTGCCAGTAGTATAGTGAACAGCTATGGCTACACCTTC
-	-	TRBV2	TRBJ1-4	CASIWGDEKLFF	TGTGCCAGCATCTGGGGGGATGAAAAACTGTTTTTT
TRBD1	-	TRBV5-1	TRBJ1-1	CASSARDRNTEAFF	TGCGCCAGCAGCGCCCGGGACAGGAACACTGAAGCTTTCTTT
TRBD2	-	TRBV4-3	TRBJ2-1	CASSRARGPGGRGYNEQFF	TGCGCCAGCAGCCGGGCTAGAGGACCCGGCGGGAGGGGATACAATGAGCAGTTCTTC
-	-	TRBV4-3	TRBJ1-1	CASSQDGEGMNTEAFF	TGCGCCAGCAGCCAAGATGGGGAGGGGATGAACACTGAAGCTTTCTTT
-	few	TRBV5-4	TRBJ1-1	CASSHVEGGDTEAFF	TGTGCCAGCAGTCATGTCGAGGGGGGGGACACTGAAGCTTTCTTT
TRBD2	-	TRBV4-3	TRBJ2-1	CASSHGTSGRAVYNEQFF	TGCGCCAGCAGCCACGGGACTAGCGGGAGGGCCGTCTACAATGAGCAGTTCTTC
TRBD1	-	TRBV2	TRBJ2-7	CASSSGQSLYEQYF	TGTGCCAGCAGCTCGGGACAGTCCCTTTACGAGCAGTACTTC
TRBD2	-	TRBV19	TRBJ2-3	CASSIGPSGRFPDTQYF	TGTGCCAGTAGTATAGGCCCTAGCGGGAGATTCCCAGATACGCAGTATTTT
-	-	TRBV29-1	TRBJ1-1	CSALGGAGTEAFF	TGCAGCGCCCTAGGAGGGGCTGGGACTGAAGCTTTCTTT
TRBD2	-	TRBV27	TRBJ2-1	CASSRLAGGHLDEQFF	TGTGCCAGCAGCCGATTAGCGGGAGGGCATTTGGATGAGCAGTTCTTC